Judged by abundance, the clone carrying this T cell receptor beta chain is medium-sized. Its antigen is still unknown. The sample carries other DNA sequences with the same CDR3. The PCR employed 60 Vbeta primers together with 13 Jbeta primers. Some clones are missing from TCRdb's copy, which holds only in-frame ones; the method was immunoSEQ multiplex PCR. The sample lists 70,000 to 95,000 clones, roughly 74% occurring once. This record belongs to a study of cytomegalovirus exposure and HLA in healthy donors. Study findings and constraints: TRBV6-2, TRBV6-3 and other indistinguishable V segments were excluded.

CDR1 MNHEY and CDR2 SMNVEV come from the germline V gene (reference sequence). There are 13 residues in the CDR3. V shed 2 bases and J 6 bases; nucleotides not matched to a gene: 0. This TCR came from a man between 40 and 49 years old in good health and CMV-seronegative. The source material was PBMCs. The J gene is TRBJ2-1, the V gene TRBV27; 8 bases match TRBD2. CDR3 coding DNA: TGTGCCAGCAGTTTAGCGGGAGGCAATGAGCAGTTCTTC. It is translated as CASSLAGGNEQFF.